The entry below gives a single T cell receptor beta chain sequence along with its context. As yet, its antigen is unknown. V was trimmed by 1 base and J by 5 bases, leaving 17 bases between them. The germline V gene has CDR1 SGHAT and CDR2 FQNNGV. The CDR3 totals 17 residues. The PCR contained 60 Vbeta and 13 Jbeta primers. Sequencing was performed with immunoSEQ multiplex PCR; in TCRdb, only in-frame clones are kept and a portion is missing. The sample lists fewer than 150,000 clones, over 80% occurring once. This sample is part of a study of cytomegalovirus exposure and HLA in healthy donors. Study findings and constraints: Other equally common chains were less clonally expanded than HLA-associated TCR beta chains, a later analysis showed. The only immune exposure information that was available was CMV serostatus.

Sequencing was carried out using PBMCs. The receptor comes from a female donor in good health and CMV-seronegative. This sequence joins TRBV11-2 and TRBJ1-4; D possibly corresponds to TRBD1 (5 bases). The CDR3 sequence: CASSLVRQLRVNEKLFF. CDR3 DNA: TGTGCCAGCAGCTTAGTCAGACAGCTAAGGGTAAATGAAAAACTGTTTTTT.